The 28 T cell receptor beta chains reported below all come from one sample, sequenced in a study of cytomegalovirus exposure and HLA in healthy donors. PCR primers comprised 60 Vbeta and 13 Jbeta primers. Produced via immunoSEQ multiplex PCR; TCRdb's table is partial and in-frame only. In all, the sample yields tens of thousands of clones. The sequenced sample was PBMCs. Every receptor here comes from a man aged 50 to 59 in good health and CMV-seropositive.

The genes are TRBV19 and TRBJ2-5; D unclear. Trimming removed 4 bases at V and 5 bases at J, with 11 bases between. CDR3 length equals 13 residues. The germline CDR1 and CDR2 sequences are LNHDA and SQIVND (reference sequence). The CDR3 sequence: CASSNLRWETQYF. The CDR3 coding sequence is TGTGCCAGTAGTAACCTGAGATGGGAGACCCAGTACTTC.

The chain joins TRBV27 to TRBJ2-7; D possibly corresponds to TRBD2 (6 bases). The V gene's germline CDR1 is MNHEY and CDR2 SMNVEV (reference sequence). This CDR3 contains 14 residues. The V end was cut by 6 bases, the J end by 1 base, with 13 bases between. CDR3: CASSENGLSYEQYF. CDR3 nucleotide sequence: TGTGCCAGCAGCGAAAACGGACTATCCTACGAGCAGTACTTC.

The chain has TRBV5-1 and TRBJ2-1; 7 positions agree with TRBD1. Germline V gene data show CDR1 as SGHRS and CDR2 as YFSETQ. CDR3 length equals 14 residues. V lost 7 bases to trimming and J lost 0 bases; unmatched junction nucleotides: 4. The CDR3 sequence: CASAYRGSYNEQFF. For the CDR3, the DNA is TGCGCCAGCGCGTACAGGGGCTCCTACAATGAGCAGTTCTTC.

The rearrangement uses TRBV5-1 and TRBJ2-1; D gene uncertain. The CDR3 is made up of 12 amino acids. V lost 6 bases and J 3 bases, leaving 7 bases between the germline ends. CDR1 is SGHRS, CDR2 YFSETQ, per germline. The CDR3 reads CASKPNYNEQFF. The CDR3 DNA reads TGCGCCAGCAAGCCCAACTACAATGAGCAGTTCTTC.

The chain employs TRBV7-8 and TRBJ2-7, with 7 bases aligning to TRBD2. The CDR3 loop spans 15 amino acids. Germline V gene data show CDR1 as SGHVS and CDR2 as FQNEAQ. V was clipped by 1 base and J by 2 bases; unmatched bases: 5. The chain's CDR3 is CASSLEAGAAYEQYV. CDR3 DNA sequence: TGTGCCAGCAGCTTAGAGGCGGGAGCGGCCTACGAGCAGTACGTC.

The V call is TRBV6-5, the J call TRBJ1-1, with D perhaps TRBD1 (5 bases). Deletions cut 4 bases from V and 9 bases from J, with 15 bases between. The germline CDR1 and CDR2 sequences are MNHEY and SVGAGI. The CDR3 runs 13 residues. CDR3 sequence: CASSSRQPGKAFF. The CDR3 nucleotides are TGTGCCAGCAGTTCGCGACAGCCTGGGAAAGCTTTCTTT.

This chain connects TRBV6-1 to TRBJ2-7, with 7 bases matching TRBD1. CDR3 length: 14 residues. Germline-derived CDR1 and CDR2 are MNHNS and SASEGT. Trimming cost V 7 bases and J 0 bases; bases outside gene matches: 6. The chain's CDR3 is CASNRAGGSYEQYF. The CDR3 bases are TGTGCCAGCAATAGGGCAGGGGGCTCCTACGAGCAGTACTTC.

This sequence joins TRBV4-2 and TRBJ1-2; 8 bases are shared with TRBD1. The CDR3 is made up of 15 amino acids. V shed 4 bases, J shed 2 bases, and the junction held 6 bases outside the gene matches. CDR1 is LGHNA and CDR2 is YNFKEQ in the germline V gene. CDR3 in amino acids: CASSLDRGRNYGYTF. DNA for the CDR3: TGTGCCAGCAGCCTCGACAGGGGCCGGAACTATGGCTACACCTTC.

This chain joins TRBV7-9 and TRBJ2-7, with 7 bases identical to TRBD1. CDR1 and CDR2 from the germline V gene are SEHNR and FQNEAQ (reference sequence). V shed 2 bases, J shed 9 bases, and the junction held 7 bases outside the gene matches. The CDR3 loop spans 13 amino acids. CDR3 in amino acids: CASSLTQGEVQYF. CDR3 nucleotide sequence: TGTGCCAGCAGCTTAACGCAGGGGGAAGTGCAGTACTTC.

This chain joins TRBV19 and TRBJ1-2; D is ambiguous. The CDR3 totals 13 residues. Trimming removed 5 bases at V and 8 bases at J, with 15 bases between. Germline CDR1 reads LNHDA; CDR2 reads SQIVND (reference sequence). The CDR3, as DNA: TGTGCCAGTAGTCTAACAGTAAGTTTCGGCTACACCTTC. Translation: CASSLTVSFGYTF.

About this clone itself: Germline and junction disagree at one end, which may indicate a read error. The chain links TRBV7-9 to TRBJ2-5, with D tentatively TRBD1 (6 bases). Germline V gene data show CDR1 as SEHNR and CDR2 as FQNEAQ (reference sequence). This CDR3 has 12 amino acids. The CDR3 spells CAGRTARETQYF. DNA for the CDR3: TGTGCCGGCAGGACAGCCCGGGAGACCCAGTACTTC.

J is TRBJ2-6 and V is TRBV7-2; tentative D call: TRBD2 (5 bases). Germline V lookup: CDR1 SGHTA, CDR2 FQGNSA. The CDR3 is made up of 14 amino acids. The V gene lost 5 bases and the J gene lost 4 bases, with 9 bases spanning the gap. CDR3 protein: CASSGTGGANVLTF. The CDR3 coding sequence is TGTGCCAGCAGCGGAACGGGGGGGGCCAACGTCCTGACTTTC.

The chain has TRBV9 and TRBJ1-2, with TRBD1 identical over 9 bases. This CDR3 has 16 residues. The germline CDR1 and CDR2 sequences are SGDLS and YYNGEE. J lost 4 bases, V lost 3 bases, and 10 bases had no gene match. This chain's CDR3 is CASSEITGGASYGYTF. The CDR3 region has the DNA TGTGCCAGCAGCGAGATAACAGGGGGCGCATCCTATGGCTACACCTTC.

CDR3 DNA sequence: TGCGCCAGCAGCCAAGCACCCGGGGAGACCCAGTACTTC. Translating gives CASSQAPGETQYF. The J gene is TRBJ2-5, the V gene TRBV5-1; D not resolved. V gave up 4 bases and J gave up 5 bases, with 12 bases separating them. The CDR3 runs to 13 residues. The V gene's germline CDR1 is SGHRS and CDR2 YFSETQ. Filled out from reference TRBV5-1 and TRBJ2-5, the complete variable domain reads KAGVTQTPRYLIKTRGQQVTLSCSPISGHRSVSWYQQTPGQGLQFLFEYFSETQRNKGNFPGRFSGRQFSNSRSEMNVSTLELGDSALYLCASSQAPGETQYFGPGTRLLVL.

The CDR3 reads CASSLSLAGGPGTGELFF. As DNA, the CDR3 is TGTGCCAGCAGCTTGTCATTAGCGGGAGGGCCGGGCACCGGGGAGCTGTTTTTT. The chain combines TRBV5-6 with TRBJ2-2, with 11 positions matching TRBD2. Germline CDR1 reads SGHDT; CDR2 reads YYEEEE. CDR3 length: 18 residues. Losses at the gene ends were 1 base for V and 4 bases for J; bases not matched to a gene: 9.

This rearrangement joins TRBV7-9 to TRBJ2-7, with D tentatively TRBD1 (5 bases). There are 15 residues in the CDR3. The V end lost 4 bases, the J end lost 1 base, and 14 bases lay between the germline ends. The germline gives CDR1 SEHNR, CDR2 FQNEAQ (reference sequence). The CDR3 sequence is CASSSSTDTSYEQYV. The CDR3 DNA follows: TGTGCCAGCAGCTCGTCGACGGACACATCCTACGAGCAGTACGTC.

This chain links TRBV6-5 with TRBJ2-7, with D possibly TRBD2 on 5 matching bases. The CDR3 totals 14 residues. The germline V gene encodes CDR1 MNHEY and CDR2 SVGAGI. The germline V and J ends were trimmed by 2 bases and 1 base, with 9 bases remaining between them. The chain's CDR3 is CASSYERMSYEQYF. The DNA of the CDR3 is TGTGCCAGCAGTTACGAGCGGATGTCCTACGAGCAGTACTTC.

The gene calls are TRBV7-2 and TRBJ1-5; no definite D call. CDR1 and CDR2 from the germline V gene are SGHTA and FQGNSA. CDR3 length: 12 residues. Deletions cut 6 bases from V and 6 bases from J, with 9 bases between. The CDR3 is CASSLRSQPQHF. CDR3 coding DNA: TGTGCCAGCAGTTTACGTTCTCAGCCCCAGCATTTT.

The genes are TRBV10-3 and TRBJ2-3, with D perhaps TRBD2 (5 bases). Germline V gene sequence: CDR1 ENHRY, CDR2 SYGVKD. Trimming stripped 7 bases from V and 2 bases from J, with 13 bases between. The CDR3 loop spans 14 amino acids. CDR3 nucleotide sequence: TGTGCCATCAACCCGGGAACCTACACAGATACGCAGTATTTT. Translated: CAINPGTYTDTQYF.

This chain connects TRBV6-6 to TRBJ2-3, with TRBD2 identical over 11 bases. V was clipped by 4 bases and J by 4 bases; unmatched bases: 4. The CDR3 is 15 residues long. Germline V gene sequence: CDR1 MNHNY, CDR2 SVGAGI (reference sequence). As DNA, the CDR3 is TGTGCCAGCAGTTCTAGACTAGCGGGACCAGATACGCAGTATTTT. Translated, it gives CASSSRLAGPDTQYF.

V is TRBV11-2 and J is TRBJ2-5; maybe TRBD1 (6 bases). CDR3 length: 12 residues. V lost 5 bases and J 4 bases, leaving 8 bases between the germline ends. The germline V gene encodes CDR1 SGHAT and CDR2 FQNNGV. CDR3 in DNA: TGTGCCAGCAGCCACAGGGTAGAGACCCAGTACTTC. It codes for CASSHRVETQYF.

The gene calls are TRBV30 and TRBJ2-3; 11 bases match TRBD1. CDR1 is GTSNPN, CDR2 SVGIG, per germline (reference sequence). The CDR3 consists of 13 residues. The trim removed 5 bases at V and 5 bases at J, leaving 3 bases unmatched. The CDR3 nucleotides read TGTGCCTGGGGACAGGGGGCCGTAGATACGCAGTATTTT. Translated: CAWGQGAVDTQYF.

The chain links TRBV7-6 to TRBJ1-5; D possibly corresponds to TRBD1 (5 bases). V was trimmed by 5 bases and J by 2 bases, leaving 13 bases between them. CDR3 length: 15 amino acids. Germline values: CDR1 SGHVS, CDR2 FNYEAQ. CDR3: CASSNLGRGNQPQHF. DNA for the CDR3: TGTGCCAGCAGCAACCTGGGGCGCGGCAATCAGCCCCAGCATTTT. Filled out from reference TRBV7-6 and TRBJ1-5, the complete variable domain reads GAGVSQSPRYKVTKRGQDVALRCDPISGHVSLYWYRQALGQGPEFLTYFNYEAQQDKSGLPNDRFSAERPEGSISTLTIQRTEQRDSAMYRCASSNLGRGNQPQHFGDGTRLSIL.

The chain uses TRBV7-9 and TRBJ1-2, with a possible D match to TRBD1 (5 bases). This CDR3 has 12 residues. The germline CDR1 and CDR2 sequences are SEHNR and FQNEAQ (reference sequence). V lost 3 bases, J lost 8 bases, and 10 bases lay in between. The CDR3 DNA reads TGTGCCAGCAGCTTTGGCAGGGTCGGCTACACCTTC. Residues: CASSFGRVGYTF.

CDR3 DNA: TGTGCCAGCAGTCCGGGGAGCGGGAGGGGAAATGAGCAGTTCTTC. This sequence encodes CASSPGSGRGNEQFF. V and J are TRBV27 and TRBJ2-1; 10 bases are shared with TRBD2. Germline trimming cut 5 bases from V and 7 bases from J; bases unmatched to any gene: 8. Germline-derived CDR1 and CDR2 are MNHEY and SMNVEV (reference sequence). CDR3 length: 15 residues.

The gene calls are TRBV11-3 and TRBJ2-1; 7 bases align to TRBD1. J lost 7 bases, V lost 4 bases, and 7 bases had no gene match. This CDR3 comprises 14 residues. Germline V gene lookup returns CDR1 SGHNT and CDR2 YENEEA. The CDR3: CASSSRSRGNEQFF. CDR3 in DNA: TGTGCCAGCAGCTCCCGGAGCAGGGGGAATGAGCAGTTCTTC.

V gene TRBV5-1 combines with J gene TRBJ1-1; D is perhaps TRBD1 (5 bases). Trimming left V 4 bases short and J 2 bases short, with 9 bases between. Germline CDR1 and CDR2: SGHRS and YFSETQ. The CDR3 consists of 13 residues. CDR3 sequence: CASSRGLNTEAFF. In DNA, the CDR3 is TGCGCCAGCAGCCGGGGACTCAACACTGAAGCTTTCTTT. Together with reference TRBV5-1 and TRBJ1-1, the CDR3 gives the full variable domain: KAGVTQTPRYLIKTRGQQVTLSCSPISGHRSVSWYQQTPGQGLQFLFEYFSETQRNKGNFPGRFSGRQFSNSRSEMNVSTLELGDSALYLCASSRGLNTEAFFGQGTRLTVV.

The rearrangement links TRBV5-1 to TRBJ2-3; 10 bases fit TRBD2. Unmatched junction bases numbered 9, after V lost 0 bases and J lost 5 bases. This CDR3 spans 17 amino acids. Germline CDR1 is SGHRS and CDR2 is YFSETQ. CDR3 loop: CASSLGDLAGEKDTQYF. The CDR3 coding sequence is TGCGCCAGCAGCTTGGGTGACCTAGCGGGAGAGAAAGATACGCAGTATTTT.